The 32 T cell receptor beta chains below come from one sample, sequenced in a study of graft-versus-host responses after intestinal transplantation. These receptors have no identified antigens. Clones were read by immunoSEQ multiplex PCR, and TCRdb kept only the in-frame ones, dropping some. The table records around 69,000 clones, almost 90% of them present only once. The sequencing here drew on unstimulated CD8+ T cells sorted from spleen or lymph node cells, taken before transplant. The receptors shown here come from a human donor who was the organ donor for an intestinal transplant.

The V gene is TRBV4-1, the J gene TRBJ2-2, with 10 nucleotides matching TRBD1. Germline V gives CDR1 MGHRA, CDR2 YSYEKL. J lost 4 bases, V lost 3 bases, and 5 bases had no gene match. The CDR3 totals 16 residues. For the CDR3, the DNA is TGCGCCAGCAGCCACCGGACAGGGGGTACCACCGGGGAGCTGTTTTTT. Amino acid sequence: CASSHRTGGTTGELFF.

V is TRBV2 and J is TRBJ1-5; TRBD1 agrees at 11 bases. This CDR3 spans 18 amino acids. Trimming at V came to 2 bases and at J to 0 bases, leaving 6 bases not matched to a gene. From germline, CDR1 is SNHLY and CDR2 FYNNEI. CDR3 sequence: CASSEWTGGPNSNQPQHF. As DNA, the CDR3 is TGTGCCAGCAGTGAATGGACAGGGGGCCCGAATAGCAATCAGCCCCAGCATTTT.

The chain links TRBV5-1 to TRBJ2-5, with 8 bases aligning to TRBD1. Trimming removed 2 bases from V and 1 base from J; junction bases left unmatched: 7. CDR3 length: 16 amino acids. Germline lookup yields CDR1 SGHRS and CDR2 YFSETQ. In DNA form, the CDR3 reads TGCGCCAGCAGCTTCCCGGGACAGGTAATCCAAGAGACCCAGTACTTC. Amino acid sequence: CASSFPGQVIQETQYF.

The chain carries TRBV4-1 and TRBJ1-1; TRBD1 matches 7 bases. This CDR3 region has 16 residues. V was clipped by 0 bases and J by 3 bases; unmatched bases: 7. Per germline, CDR1 MGHRA and CDR2 YSYEKL. The CDR3 DNA is TGCGCCAGCAGCCAAGAACAGGGGATCTTAGACACTGAAGCTTTCTTT. It specifies CASSQEQGILDTEAFF.

This chain uses TRBV19 with TRBJ1-6, with a weak D call TRBD1 (6 bases). The V end was cut by 8 bases, the J end by 4 bases, with 12 bases between. The length of the CDR3 is 14 residues. Germline CDR1 is LNHDA and CDR2 is SQIVND (reference sequence). The CDR3 protein is CASCRDTYNSPLHF. CDR3 coding DNA: TGTGCCAGTTGCCGGGACACTTATAATTCACCCCTCCACTTT.

This clone occurred once. The chain uses TRBV5-6 and TRBJ2-5; D is uncertain. The V end lost 2 bases, the J end lost 1 base, and 6 bases lay between the germline ends. From germline, CDR1 is SGHDT and CDR2 YYEEEE. The CDR3 is 13 amino acids. The CDR3 here is CASSFRLQETQYF. In DNA form, the CDR3 reads TGTGCCAGCAGCTTCAGGCTCCAAGAGACCCAGTACTTC.

The chain employs TRBV4-2 and TRBJ1-1; D unclear. The CDR3 is 14 residues long. Per the germline V gene, CDR1 is LGHNA and CDR2 is YNFKEQ. V was clipped by 0 bases and J by 1 base, with 6 bases between them. The CDR3 sequence: CASSQDPENTEAFF. CDR3 in DNA: TGTGCCAGCAGCCAAGACCCAGAGAACACTGAAGCTTTCTTT.

The chain recombines TRBV7-9 with TRBJ1-1; tentatively, D is TRBD1 (5 bases). CDR3 size: 12 residues. V lost 5 bases and J lost 8, with 12 bases in between. CDR1 is SEHNR, CDR2 FQNEAQ, per germline (reference sequence). For the CDR3, the DNA is TGTGCCAGCAGCCTAGGGGAGGTAGAAGCTTTCTTT. Residues: CASSLGEVEAFF.

V is TRBV7-6 and J is TRBJ1-3; D gene unclear. There are 17 residues in the CDR3. The germline V gene encodes CDR1 SGHVS and CDR2 FNYEAQ. Trimming stripped 2 bases from V and 0 bases from J, with 14 bases between. CDR3 bases: TGTGCCAGCAGCTTACACGTGTCCGAGAACTCTGGAAACACCATATATTTT. Protein product: CASSLHVSENSGNTIYF.

V is TRBV9 and J is TRBJ2-1; the D gene is possibly TRBD1 (6 bases). V was clipped by 5 bases and J by 10 bases, with 16 bases between them. The germline gives CDR1 SGDLS, CDR2 YYNGEE. The CDR3 sequence is 13 residues long. CDR3 coding DNA: TGTGCCAGCAGGCCATTAACCGGGACAGAGCAGTTCTTC. Amino acid sequence: CASRPLTGTEQFF.

The chain carries TRBV7-8 and TRBJ2-1; possible D gene TRBD1, 6 bases. This CDR3 region has 12 residues. V was trimmed by 5 bases and J by 12 bases, leaving 14 bases between them. Per germline, CDR1 SGHVS and CDR2 FQNEAQ. The CDR3 coding sequence is TGTGCCAGCAGCCTACAGGGACGAGGGCAGTTCTTC. Its protein product is CASSLQGRGQFF. Using reference TRBV7-8 and TRBJ2-1 for the parts outside the CDR3, the full variable domain is GAGVSQSPRYKVAKRGQDVALRCDPISGHVSLFWYQQALGQGPEFLTYFQNEAQLDKSGLPSDRFFAERPEGSVSTLKIQRTQQEDSAVYLCASSLQGRGQFFGPGTRLTVL.

V gene TRBV15 combines with J gene TRBJ1-5, with 8 bases fitting TRBD1. J was trimmed by 7 bases and V by 4 bases; bases with no gene match: 12. In germline, CDR1 is LNHNV, CDR2 YYDKDF (reference sequence). The length of the CDR3 is 16 residues. The CDR3 coding sequence is TGTGCCACCAGCATCGACAGGGGTTGGTCTCAACAGCCCCAGCATTTT. As protein: CATSIDRGWSQQPQHF. Together with reference TRBV15 and TRBJ1-5, the CDR3 gives the full variable domain: DAMVIQNPRYQVTQFGKPVTLSCSQTLNHNVMYWYQQKSSQAPKLLFHYYDKDFNNEADTPDNFQSRRPNTSFCFLDIRSPGLGDTAMYLCATSIDRGWSQQPQHFGDGTRLSIL.

The count of this clone is one. The rearrangement links TRBV13 to TRBJ1-2, with a tentative D call TRBD1 (6 bases). The CDR3 sequence is 14 residues long. The V and J ends lost 5 bases and 5 bases respectively, with 15 bases between them. The germline V gene encodes CDR1 PRHDT and CDR2 FYEKMQ (reference sequence). CDR3 in amino acids: CASSGKSQGYGYTF. CDR3 DNA: TGTGCCAGCAGCGGTAAATCCCAGGGGTATGGCTACACCTTC.

This rearrangement joins TRBV6-5 to TRBJ1-4; no definite D call. The germline V gene encodes CDR1 MNHEY and CDR2 SVGAGI. Trimming removed 5 bases at V and 7 bases at J, with 11 bases between. CDR3 length: 13 residues. CDR3 in amino acids: CASSVRAGEKLFF. Written as DNA, the CDR3 is TGTGCCAGCAGTGTACGGGCGGGTGAAAAACTGTTTTTT.

V and J are TRBV4-1 and TRBJ2-1; 8 bases match TRBD1. J lost 7 bases, V lost 4 bases, and 9 bases had no gene match. From germline, CDR1 is MGHRA and CDR2 YSYEKL. CDR3 length: 15 residues. The CDR3 coding sequence is TGCGCCAGCAGCCTCCAGCGACAGGGGAGGAATGAGCAGTTCTTC. Translating it yields CASSLQRQGRNEQFF.

The V call is TRBV5-1, the J call TRBJ1-5; 8 bases map to TRBD1. This CDR3 is built from 14 residues. The V segment lost 4 bases and the J segment 7 bases; nucleotides outside the gene matches: 7. The germline CDR1 and CDR2 sequences are SGHRS and YFSETQ. CDR3 sequence (DNA): TGCGCCAGCAGCCCGACAGGGGTTGGGCAGCCCCAGCATTTT. It specifies CASSPTGVGQPQHF.

This clone appeared a single time. CDR3 sequence: CASSPPQGALSGNTIYF. The CDR3 region has the DNA TGTGCCAGCTCACCACCCCAGGGGGCGTTATCAGGAAACACCATATATTTT. The chain employs TRBV18 and TRBJ1-3, with 8 nucleotides matching TRBD1. Trimming took 0 bases from V and 4 from J; bases not matched to a gene: 8. In germline, CDR1 is KGHSH, CDR2 LQKENI. CDR3 length equals 17 residues.

The chain couples TRBV4-3 to TRBJ1-2, with 8 bases matching TRBD1. CDR3 length: 15 amino acids. V lost 3 bases, J lost 5 bases, and 8 bases stayed unmatched. CDR1 and CDR2 (germline): LGHNA, YSLEER. CDR3 bases: TGCGCCAGCAGCCATAATCAGGGGGCTGGGTATGGCTACACCTTC. Its translation: CASSHNQGAGYGYTF.

The CDR3 here is CASSSPRDRAIYEQYV. The CDR3 DNA is TGTGCCAGCAGCTCCCCTAGGGACAGGGCGATTTACGAGCAGTACGTC. This chain uses TRBV28 with TRBJ2-7; 9 bases match TRBD1. The germline V gene has CDR1 MDHEN and CDR2 SYDVKM. The CDR3 has 16 residues. The J segment lost 4 bases and the V segment lost 6 bases, leaving 13 bases of the junction unmatched.

V usage is TRBV6-6 and J usage is TRBJ2-2; 9 nucleotides match TRBD1. Germline values: CDR1 MNHNY, CDR2 SVGAGI (reference sequence). This CDR3 spans 15 amino acids. The trim removed 6 bases at V and 5 bases at J, leaving 7 bases unmatched. In nucleotides, the CDR3 is TGTGCCAGCAGATCCGGGACAGGGTTGACCGGGGAGCTGTTTTTT. Translating gives CASRSGTGLTGELFF.

J is TRBJ2-5 and V is TRBV28; 10 bases are shared with TRBD1. This CDR3 has 16 amino acids. Germline V gene sequence: CDR1 MDHEN, CDR2 SYDVKM. The V segment lost 2 bases and the J segment 5 bases; nucleotides outside the gene matches: 8. Here the CDR3 reads CASSLGDRGVGETQYF. The CDR3 DNA is TGTGCCAGCAGTTTAGGGGACAGGGGAGTAGGGGAGACCCAGTACTTC.

In its sample, this clone was seen once. The V call is TRBV2, the J call TRBJ1-2, with D hard to call. Trimming shortened V by 8 bases and J by 2 bases, and 12 bases separated the two germline ends. The V gene's germline CDR1 is SNHLY and CDR2 FYNNEI. This CDR3 has 13 residues. The CDR3 nucleotides read TGTGCCAGCGAGGATGGTCTGAACTATGGCTACACCTTC. The encoded protein is CASEDGLNYGYTF.

The chain joins TRBV27 to TRBJ1-4, with D unclear. The CDR3 has 16 residues. Germline V CDR1 and CDR2: MNHEY, SMNVEV (reference sequence). The V end lost 0 bases, the J end lost 8 bases, and 16 bases lay between the germline ends. The DNA of the CDR3 is TGTGCCAGCAGTTTATCGGTCTCGAGGGTTGACGAAAAACTGTTTTTT. It encodes CASSLSVSRVDEKLFF.

CDR3 coding DNA: TGCAGCGTTTCCGACAGGGAAGAGCAGTACGTC. Its protein is CSVSDREEQYV. The chain joins TRBV29-1 to TRBJ2-7; 7 bases align to TRBD1. The J segment lost 7 bases and the V segment lost 5 bases, leaving 5 bases of the junction unmatched. The CDR3 totals 11 residues. Germline CDR1 reads SQVTM; CDR2 reads ANQGSEA.

The V and J genes are TRBV5-6 and TRBJ2-7; perhaps TRBD1 as D (5 bases). The CDR3 has 13 amino acids. Between the trimmed V and J ends, which lost 4 bases and 3 bases, there was a span of 11 bases. The V gene's germline CDR1 is SGHDT and CDR2 YYEEEE. The CDR3 region is CASSGDSYYEQYV. The CDR3 nucleotides are TGTGCCAGCAGCGGCGACAGCTACTACGAGCAGTACGTC.

The chain combines TRBV5-6 with TRBJ1-5; D unclear. This CDR3 contains 14 residues. CDR1 and CDR2 from the germline V gene are SGHDT and YYEEEE. The V gene lost 5 bases and the J gene lost 0 bases, with 9 bases spanning the gap. The CDR3: CASRIGYSNQPQHF. The CDR3 DNA reads TGTGCCAGCAGAATCGGGTATAGCAATCAGCCCCAGCATTTT.

V and J are TRBV9 and TRBJ2-5; 11 bases fit TRBD2. V shed 2 bases and J 7 bases; nucleotides not matched to a gene: 10. The CDR3 totals 16 residues. The germline CDR1 and CDR2 sequences are SGDLS and YYNGEE. For the CDR3, the DNA is TGTGCCAGCAGCGTCTCTAGCGGGGGGACCGGAGGGACCCAGTACTTC. This codes for CASSVSSGGTGGTQYF.

The rearrangement uses TRBV6-4 and TRBJ1-6, with 9 bases that match TRBD1. The CDR3 runs to 14 residues. The junction had 7 bases not matched to a gene; V was cut back by 6 bases and J by 10 bases. Germline loops: CDR1 MRHNA, CDR2 SNTAGT. The CDR3 bases are TGTGCCAGCAGGGGGACAGGGATAAACTCACCCCTCCACTTT. Its protein product is CASRGTGINSPLHF.

The J gene is TRBJ2-3, the V gene TRBV9; 8 nucleotides align to TRBD2. Germline CDR1 is SGDLS and CDR2 is YYNGEE. There are 14 residues in the CDR3. The V and J ends lost 4 bases and 2 bases, in that order; junction bases with no gene match: 3. CDR3 loop: CASSLRGDTDTQYF. The CDR3 DNA reads TGTGCCAGCAGCCTGCGGGGGGACACAGATACGCAGTATTTT. Based on the CDR3 plus reference TRBV9 and TRBJ2-3, the full variable domain is DSGVTQTPKHLITATGQRVTLRCSPRSGDLSVYWYQQSLDQGLQFLIQYYNGEERAKGNILERFSAQQFPDLHSELNLSSLELGDSALYFCASSLRGDTDTQYFGPGTRLTVL.

The chain combines TRBV5-8 with TRBJ2-3; TRBD1 matches 11 bases. The CDR3 length is 16 residues. V lost 2 bases to trimming and J lost 4 bases; unmatched junction nucleotides: 6. The germline gives CDR1 SGHTS, CDR2 YDEGEE. The CDR3 sequence: CASSFRTGGAADTQYF. CDR3 in DNA: TGTGCCAGCAGCTTTAGGACAGGGGGCGCGGCAGATACGCAGTATTTT. Variable domain in full (rest from reference TRBV5-8 and TRBJ2-3): EAGVTQSPTHLIKTRGQQATLRCSPISGHTSVYWYQQALGLGLQFLLWYDEGEERNRGNFPPRFSGRQFPNYSSELNVNALELEDSALYLCASSFRTGGAADTQYFGPGTRLTVL.

The rearrangement joins TRBV9 to TRBJ2-4; 8 bases agree with TRBD2. This CDR3 spans 15 amino acids. J was trimmed by 8 bases and V by 3 bases; bases with no gene match: 10. Germline CDR1 and CDR2: SGDLS and YYNGEE. The CDR3 sequence: CASSAGGGVRDIQYF. DNA for the CDR3: TGTGCCAGCAGCGCGGGGGGGGGCGTTCGGGACATTCAGTACTTC.

The V call is TRBV28, the J call TRBJ1-1, with D unresolved. V lost 3 bases to trimming and J lost 8 bases, with 7 bases between them. The CDR3 extends over 11 amino acids. Germline-derived CDR1 and CDR2 are MDHEN and SYDVKM. The CDR3 DNA reads as TGTGCCAGCAGTTTCGGGAAGGAAGCTTTCTTT. Protein sequence: CASSFGKEAFF.